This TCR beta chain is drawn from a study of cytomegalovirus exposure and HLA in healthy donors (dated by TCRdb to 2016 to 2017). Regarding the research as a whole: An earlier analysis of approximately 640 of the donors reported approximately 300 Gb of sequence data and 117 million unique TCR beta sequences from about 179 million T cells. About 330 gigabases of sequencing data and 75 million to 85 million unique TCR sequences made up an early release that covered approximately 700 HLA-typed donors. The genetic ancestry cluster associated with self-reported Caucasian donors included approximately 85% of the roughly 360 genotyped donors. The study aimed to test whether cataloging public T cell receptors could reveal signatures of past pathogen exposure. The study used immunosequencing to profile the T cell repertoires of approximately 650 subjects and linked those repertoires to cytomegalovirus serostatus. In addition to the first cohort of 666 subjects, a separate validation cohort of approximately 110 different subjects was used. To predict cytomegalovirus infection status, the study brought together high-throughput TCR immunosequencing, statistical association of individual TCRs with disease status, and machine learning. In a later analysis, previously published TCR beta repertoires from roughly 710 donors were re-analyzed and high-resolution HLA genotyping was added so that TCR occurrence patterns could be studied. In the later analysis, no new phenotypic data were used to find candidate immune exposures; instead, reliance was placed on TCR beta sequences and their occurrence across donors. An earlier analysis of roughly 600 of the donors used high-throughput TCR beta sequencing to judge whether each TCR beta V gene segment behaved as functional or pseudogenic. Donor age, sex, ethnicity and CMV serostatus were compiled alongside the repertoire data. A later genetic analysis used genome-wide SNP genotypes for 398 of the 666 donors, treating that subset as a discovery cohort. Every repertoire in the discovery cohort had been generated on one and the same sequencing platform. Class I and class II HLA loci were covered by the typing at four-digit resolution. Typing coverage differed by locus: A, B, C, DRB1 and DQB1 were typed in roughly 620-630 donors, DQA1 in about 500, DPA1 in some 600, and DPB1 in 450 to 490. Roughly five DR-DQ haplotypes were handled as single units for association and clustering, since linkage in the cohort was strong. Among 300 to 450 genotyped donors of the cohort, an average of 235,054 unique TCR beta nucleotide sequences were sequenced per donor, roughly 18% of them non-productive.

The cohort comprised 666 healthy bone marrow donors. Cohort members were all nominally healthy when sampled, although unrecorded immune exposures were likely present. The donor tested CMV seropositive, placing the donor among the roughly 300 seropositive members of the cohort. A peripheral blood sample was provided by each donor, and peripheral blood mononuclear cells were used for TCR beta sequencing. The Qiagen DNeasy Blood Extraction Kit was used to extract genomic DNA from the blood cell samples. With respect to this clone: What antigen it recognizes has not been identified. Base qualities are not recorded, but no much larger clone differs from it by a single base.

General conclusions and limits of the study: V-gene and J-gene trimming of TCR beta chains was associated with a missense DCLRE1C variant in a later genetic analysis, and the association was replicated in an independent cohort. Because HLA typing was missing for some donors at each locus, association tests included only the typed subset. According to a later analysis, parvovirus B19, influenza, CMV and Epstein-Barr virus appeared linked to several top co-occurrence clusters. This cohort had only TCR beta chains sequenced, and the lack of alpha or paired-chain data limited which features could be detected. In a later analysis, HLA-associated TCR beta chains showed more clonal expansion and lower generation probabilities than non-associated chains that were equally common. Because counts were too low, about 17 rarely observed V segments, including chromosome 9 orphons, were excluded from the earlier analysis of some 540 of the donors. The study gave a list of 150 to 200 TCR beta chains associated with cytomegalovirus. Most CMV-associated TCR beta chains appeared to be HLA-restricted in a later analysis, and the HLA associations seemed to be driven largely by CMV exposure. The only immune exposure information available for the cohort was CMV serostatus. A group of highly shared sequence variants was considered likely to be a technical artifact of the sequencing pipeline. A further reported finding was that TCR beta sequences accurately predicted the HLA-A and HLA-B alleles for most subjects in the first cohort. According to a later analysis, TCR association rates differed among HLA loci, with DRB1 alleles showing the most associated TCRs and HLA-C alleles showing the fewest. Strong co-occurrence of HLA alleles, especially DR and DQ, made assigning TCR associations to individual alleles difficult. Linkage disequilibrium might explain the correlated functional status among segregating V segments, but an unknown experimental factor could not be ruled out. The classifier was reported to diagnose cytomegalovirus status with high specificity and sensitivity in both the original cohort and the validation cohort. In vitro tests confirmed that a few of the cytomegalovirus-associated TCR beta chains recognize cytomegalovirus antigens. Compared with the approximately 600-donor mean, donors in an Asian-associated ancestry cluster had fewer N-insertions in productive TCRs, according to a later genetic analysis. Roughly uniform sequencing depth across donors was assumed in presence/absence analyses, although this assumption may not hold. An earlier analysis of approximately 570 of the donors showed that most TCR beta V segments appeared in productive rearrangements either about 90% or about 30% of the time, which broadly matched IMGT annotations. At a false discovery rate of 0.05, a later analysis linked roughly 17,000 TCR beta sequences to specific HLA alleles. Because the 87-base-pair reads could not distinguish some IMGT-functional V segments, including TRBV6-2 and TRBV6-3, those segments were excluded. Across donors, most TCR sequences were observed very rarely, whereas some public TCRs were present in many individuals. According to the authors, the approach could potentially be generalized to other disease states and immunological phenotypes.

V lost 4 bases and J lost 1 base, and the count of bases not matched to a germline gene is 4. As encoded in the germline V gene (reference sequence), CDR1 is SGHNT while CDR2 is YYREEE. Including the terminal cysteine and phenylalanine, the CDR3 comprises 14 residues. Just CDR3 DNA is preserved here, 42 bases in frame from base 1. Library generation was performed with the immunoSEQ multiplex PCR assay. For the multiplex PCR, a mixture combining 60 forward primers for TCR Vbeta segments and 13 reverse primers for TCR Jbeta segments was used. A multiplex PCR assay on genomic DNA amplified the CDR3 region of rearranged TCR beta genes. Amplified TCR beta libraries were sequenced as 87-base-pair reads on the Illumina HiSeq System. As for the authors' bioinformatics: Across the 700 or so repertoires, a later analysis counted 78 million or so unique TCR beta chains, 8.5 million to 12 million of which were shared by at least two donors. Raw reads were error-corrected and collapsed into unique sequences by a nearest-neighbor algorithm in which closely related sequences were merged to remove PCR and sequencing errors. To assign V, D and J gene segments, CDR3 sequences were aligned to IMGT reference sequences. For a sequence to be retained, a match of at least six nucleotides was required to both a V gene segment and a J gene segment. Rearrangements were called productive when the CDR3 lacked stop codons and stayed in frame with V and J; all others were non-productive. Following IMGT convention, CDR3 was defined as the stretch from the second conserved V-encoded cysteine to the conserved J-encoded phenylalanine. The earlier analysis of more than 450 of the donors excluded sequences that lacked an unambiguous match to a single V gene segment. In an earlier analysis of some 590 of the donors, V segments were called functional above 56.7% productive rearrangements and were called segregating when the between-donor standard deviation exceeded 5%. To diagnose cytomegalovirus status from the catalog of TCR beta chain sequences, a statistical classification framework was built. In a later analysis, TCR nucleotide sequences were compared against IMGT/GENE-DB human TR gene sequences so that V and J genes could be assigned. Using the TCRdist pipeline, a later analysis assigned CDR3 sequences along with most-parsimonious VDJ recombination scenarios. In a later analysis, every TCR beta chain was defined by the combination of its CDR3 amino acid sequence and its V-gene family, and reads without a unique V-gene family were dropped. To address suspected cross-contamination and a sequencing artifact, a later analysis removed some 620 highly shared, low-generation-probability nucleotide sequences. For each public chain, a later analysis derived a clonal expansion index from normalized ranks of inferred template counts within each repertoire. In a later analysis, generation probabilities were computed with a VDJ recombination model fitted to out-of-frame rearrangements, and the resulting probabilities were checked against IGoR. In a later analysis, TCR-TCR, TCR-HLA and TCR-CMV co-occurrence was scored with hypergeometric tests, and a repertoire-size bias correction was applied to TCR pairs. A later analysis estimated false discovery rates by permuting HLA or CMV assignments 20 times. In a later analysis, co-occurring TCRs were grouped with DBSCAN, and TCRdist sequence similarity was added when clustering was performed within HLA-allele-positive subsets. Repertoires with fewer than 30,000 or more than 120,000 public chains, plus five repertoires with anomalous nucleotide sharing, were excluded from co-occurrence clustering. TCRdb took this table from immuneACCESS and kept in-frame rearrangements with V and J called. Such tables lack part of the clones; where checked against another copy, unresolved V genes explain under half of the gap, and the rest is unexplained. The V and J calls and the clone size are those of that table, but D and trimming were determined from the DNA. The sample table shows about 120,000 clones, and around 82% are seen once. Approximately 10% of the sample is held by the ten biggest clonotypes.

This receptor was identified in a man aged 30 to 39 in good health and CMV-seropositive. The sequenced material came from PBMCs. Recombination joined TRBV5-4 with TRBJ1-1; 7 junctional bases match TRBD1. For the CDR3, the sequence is CASSPRQGNTEAFF. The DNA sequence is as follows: TGTGCCAGCAGCCCGCGACAGGGGAACACTGAAGCTTTCTTT.